These 27 T cell receptor beta chains originate from one sample sequenced in a study of CD8 T cells in Susac syndrome. With random hexamers, reverse transcription was performed on about 0.5 to 1 ug of RNA. MiXCR was run by TCRdb on the immunoSEQ multiplex PCR reads, yielding one entry per CDR3 protein. The table lists about 71,000 distinct CDR3 sequences, about 92% of them singletons, with less than 0.19% in the top ten. The sample taken for sequencing was CD4+ T cells from PBMCs. These receptors all come from a human donor with Susac syndrome.

The chain combines TRBV20-1 with TRBJ2-7; weak D call: TRBD1 (5 bases). The V gene lost 5 bases and the J gene lost 3 bases, with 11 bases spanning the gap. Germline-derived CDR1 and CDR2 are DFQATT and SNEGSKA (reference sequence). The CDR3 length is 12 residues. The CDR3 DNA follows: TGCAGTGCTCCGGACACCCTCTACGAGCAGTACTTC. It is translated as CSAPDTLYEQYF.

This clonotype has a single count. The chain employs TRBV27 and TRBJ2-5; D may be TRBD1 or TRBD2 (5 bases each). The V end lost 6 bases, the J end lost 5 bases, and 19 bases lay between the germline ends. This CDR3 is built from 15 residues. CDR1 is MNHEY and CDR2 is SMNVEV in the germline V gene (reference sequence). The CDR3: CASRPGTLSGETQYF. The CDR3 DNA reads as TGTGCCAGCAGACCGGGGACCCTATCGGGGGAGACCCAGTACTTC.

V is TRBV10-3 and J is TRBJ1-5; D is possibly TRBD1 (6 bases). Between the trimmed V and J ends, which lost 3 bases and 7 bases, there was a span of 10 bases. The CDR3 contains 13 residues. Germline-derived CDR1 and CDR2 are ENHRY and SYGVKD. The CDR3 nucleotides are TGTGCCATCAGTGACAGGGGAGGACAGCCCCAGCATTTT. Its translation: CAISDRGGQPQHF.

The rearrangement joins TRBV20-1 to TRBJ2-5; D is ambiguous. The CDR3 has 11 amino acids. Germline V gene lookup returns CDR1 DFQATT and CDR2 SNEGSKA (reference sequence). CDR3 protein: CSQLTGETQYF. In DNA form, the CDR3 reads TGCAGCCAACTGACTGGGGAGACCCAGTACTTC.

This clonotype was seen just once. The genes are TRBV4-3 and TRBJ2-7, with D possibly TRBD1 on 5 matching bases. Germline-derived CDR1 and CDR2 are LGHNA and YSLEER. The CDR3 loop spans 17 amino acids. V was pared by 0 bases and J by 4 bases, with 19 bases between. CDR3 amino acids: CASSQEGGNRFPYEQYF. CDR3 nucleotide sequence: TGCGCCAGCAGCCAAGAAGGTGGGAACAGGTTCCCGTACGAGCAGTACTTC.

The V gene is TRBV30, the J gene TRBJ1-6; D is unclear. The V end lost 7 bases, the J end lost 0 bases, and 7 bases lay between the germline ends. CDR3 length equals 13 residues. From germline, CDR1 is GTSNPN and CDR2 SVGIG (reference sequence). CDR3 loop: CASRPSYNSPLHF. DNA for the CDR3: TGTGCCTCCAGACCCTCCTATAATTCACCCCTCCACTTT.

This rearrangement joins TRBV29-1 to TRBJ1-2; D remains ambiguous. V was trimmed by 4 bases and J by 7 bases, leaving 16 bases between them. The CDR3 extends over 13 amino acids. Germline V lookup: CDR1 SQVTM, CDR2 ANQGSEA. The CDR3 loop is CSVVAGPRGGYTF. Here the CDR3 DNA reads TGCAGCGTTGTGGCGGGCCCCCGGGGTGGCTACACCTTC.

The chain couples TRBV29-1 to TRBJ2-3; TRBD1 aligns across 7 bases. The length of the CDR3 is 14 residues. Germline-derived CDR1 and CDR2 are SQVTM and ANQGSEA. V lost 7 bases and J lost 1; bases outside the gene matches: 8. This CDR3 is CSATTGLGTDTQYF. DNA of the CDR3: TGCAGCGCCACGACAGGGTTAGGCACAGATACGCAGTATTTT.

V gene TRBV7-9 combines with J gene TRBJ1-2; 8 bases align to TRBD1. The CDR3 covers 14 residues. Germline V gene sequence: CDR1 SEHNR, CDR2 FQNEAQ (reference sequence). The V segment lost 7 bases and the J segment 7 bases; nucleotides outside the gene matches: 11. As DNA, the CDR3 is TGTGCCAGCAACCCGGGACAGGCCCCTTTTGGCTACACCTTC. This codes for CASNPGQAPFGYTF. The variable domain in full, completed from reference TRBV7-9 and TRBJ1-2, reads DTGVSQNPRHKITKRGQNVTFRCDPISEHNRLYWYRQTLGQGPEFLTYFQNEAQLEKSRLLSDRFSAERPKGSFSTLEIQRTEQGDSAMYLCASNPGQAPFGYTFGSGTRLTVV.

This chain links TRBV20-1 with TRBJ1-2, with TRBD1 identical over 7 bases. With 6 bases clipped from V and 9 bases from J, the junction kept 16 bases outside the gene matches. The CDR3 contains 14 residues. The V gene's germline CDR1 is DFQATT and CDR2 SNEGSKA (reference sequence). This CDR3 is CSARWDSRRVSYTF. The CDR3 DNA reads as TGCAGTGCAAGGTGGGACAGCCGGCGGGTGAGCTACACCTTC.

The chain links TRBV7-3 to TRBJ1-1; D is possibly TRBD1 (5 bases). This CDR3 region has 13 residues. Germline assignment: CDR1 SGHTA and CDR2 FQGTGA. Deletions cut 3 bases from V and 4 bases from J, with 9 bases between. CDR3 nucleotides: TGTGCCAGCAGCTTTACGAGGGGCACTGAAGCTTTCTTT. It translates to CASSFTRGTEAFF.

The genes are TRBV19 and TRBJ2-7, with 8 nucleotides matching TRBD1. Germline lookup yields CDR1 LNHDA and CDR2 SQIVND (reference sequence). The CDR3 is 14 amino acids. Trimming removed 6 bases from V and 2 bases from J; junction bases left unmatched: 6. The CDR3 here is CASRDRTGPYEQYF. The CDR3 DNA sequence: TGTGCCAGTAGAGACCGGACAGGGCCCTACGAGCAGTACTTC.

The V and J genes are TRBV12-3 or TRBV12-4 and TRBJ2-1; 9 bases line up with TRBD2. V shed 7 bases, J shed 10 bases, and the junction held 8 bases outside the gene matches. The CDR3 totals 13 residues. CDR3 in DNA: TGTGCCAGCAATCTAGCGGGGTTTGACGAGCAGTTCTTC. It encodes CASNLAGFDEQFF.

The chain employs TRBV4-2 and TRBJ1-5; D perhaps matches TRBD1 (6 bases). Trimming removed 4 bases from V and 6 bases from J, with 22 bases in between. CDR1 and CDR2 (germline): LGHNA, YNFKEQ. The CDR3 totals 17 residues. CDR3 protein: CASSLEGEADSAQPQHF. DNA of the CDR3: TGTGCCAGCAGCCTGGAAGGGGAGGCGGACAGCGCTCAGCCCCAGCATTTT.

V and J are TRBV7-9 and TRBJ1-2; 10 nucleotides line up with TRBD1. The trim removed 1 base at V and 7 bases at J, leaving 6 bases unmatched. Per the germline V gene, CDR1 is SEHNR and CDR2 is FQNEAQ (reference sequence). This CDR3 has 15 residues. The CDR3 protein is CASSLGDRGQSGYTF. CDR3 coding DNA: TGTGCCAGCAGCTTAGGAGACAGGGGGCAGAGTGGCTACACCTTC.

This chain links TRBV5-6 with TRBJ1-6, with 8 bases fitting TRBD1. V dropped 4 bases and J dropped 8; count of bases not matched to a gene: 5. The CDR3 length is 14 residues. Germline CDR1 and CDR2: SGHDT and YYEEEE. The DNA of the CDR3 is TGTGCCAGCAGCGGGACAGGAGGCGATTCACCCCTCCACTTT. Its translation: CASSGTGGDSPLHF.

This clonotype was counted a single time. The chain links TRBV7-2 to TRBJ2-7; unclear D gene. CDR1 and CDR2 from the germline V gene are SGHTA and FQGNSA. The CDR3 length is 15 residues. The V and J ends lost 1 base and 6 bases respectively, with 16 bases between them. CDR3 DNA sequence: TGTGCCAGCAGCTTAGTGGCGGCCGGTCTCTCCGAGCAGTACTTC. It encodes CASSLVAAGLSEQYF. Filled out from reference TRBV7-2 and TRBJ2-7, the complete variable domain reads GAGVSQSPSNKVTEKGKDVELRCDPISGHTALYWYRQSLGQGLEFLIYFQGNSAPDKSGLPSDRFSAERTGGSVSTLTIQRTQQEDSAVYLCASSLVAAGLSEQYFGPGTRLTVT.

The rearrangement uses TRBV28 and TRBJ2-1; 13 bases line up with TRBD2. CDR3 length: 16 amino acids. Germline CDR1 reads MDHEN; CDR2 reads SYDVKM. J gave up 8 bases and V 6 bases, and 10 bases lay outside the gene matches. The CDR3 DNA sequence: TGTGCCAGCAGATACGGACTAGCGGGGGTGGGTGATGAGCAGTTCTTC. Its translation: CASRYGLAGVGDEQFF.

V gene TRBV20-1 combines with J gene TRBJ2-7; 7 bases fit TRBD1. Germline-derived CDR1 and CDR2 are DFQATT and SNEGSKA (reference sequence). Trimming took 2 bases from V and 7 from J; bases not matched to a gene: 14. The CDR3 has 15 amino acids. The CDR3 spells CSARTPGQRSGEQYF. The CDR3, as DNA: TGCAGTGCTAGAACTCCGGGACAGCGGTCAGGGGAGCAGTACTTC.

This clonotype showed up just once. The V call is TRBV5-1, the J call TRBJ2-2, with TRBD1 matching 8 bases. The germline gives CDR1 SGHRS, CDR2 YFSETQ. This CDR3 region has 14 residues. The V and J ends lost 5 bases and 4 bases, in that order; junction bases with no gene match: 4. CDR3 in DNA: TGCGCCAGCAGGCCCGGACAGGGCACCGGGGAGCTGTTTTTT. It is translated as CASRPGQGTGELFF. Full variable domain (missing parts from reference TRBV5-1 and TRBJ2-2): KAGVTQTPRYLIKTRGQQVTLSCSPISGHRSVSWYQQTPGQGLQFLFEYFSETQRNKGNFPGRFSGRQFSNSRSEMNVSTLELGDSALYLCASRPGQGTGELFFGEGSRLTVL.

The chain carries TRBV10-3 and TRBJ2-3, with 9 bases matching TRBD2. With V trimmed by 10 bases and J by 3 bases, 2 bases remained unmatched. This CDR3 has 12 amino acids. Per the germline V gene, CDR1 is ENHRY and CDR2 is SYGVKD. CDR3: CASGGATDTQYF. The CDR3 DNA reads TGTGCCAGCGGGGGGGCGACAGATACGCAGTATTTT.

The chain links TRBV7-9 to TRBJ1-2, with 7 bases matching TRBD1. The trim removed 1 base at V and 7 bases at J, leaving 6 bases unmatched. The V gene's germline CDR1 is SEHNR and CDR2 FQNEAQ (reference sequence). This CDR3 contains 14 residues. CDR3 bases: TGTGCCAGCAGCTTAGTTTTCGAGGGGGCTGGCTACACCTTC. Protein: CASSLVFEGAGYTF.

This rearrangement joins TRBV5-1 to TRBJ2-3; D perhaps matches TRBD2 (5 bases). The CDR3 is 12 residues long. V lost 4 bases and J lost 3, with 6 bases in between. Germline V gene lookup returns CDR1 SGHRS and CDR2 YFSETQ. The CDR3 nucleotides are TGCGCCAGCAGCCGGGGAACAGATACGCAGTATTTT. Protein sequence: CASSRGTDTQYF.

The chain joins TRBV2 to TRBJ2-7, with 7 bases that match TRBD1. This CDR3 contains 14 residues. Germline CDR1 is SNHLY and CDR2 is FYNNEI. Germline trimming cut 7 bases from V and 3 bases from J; bases unmatched to any gene: 9. Here the CDR3 reads CASKSGTAIYEQYF. The CDR3 DNA follows: TGTGCCAGCAAATCTGGGACAGCGATCTACGAGCAGTACTTC. Combining the CDR3 with reference TRBV2 and TRBJ2-7 gives the whole variable domain EPEVTQTPSHQVTQMGQEVILRCVPISNHLYFYWYRQILGQKVEFLVSFYNNEISEKSEIFDDQFSVERPDGSNFTLKIRSTKLEDSAMYFCASKSGTAIYEQYFGPGTRLTVT.

V usage is TRBV5-6 and J usage is TRBJ2-5, with D maybe TRBD1 (5 bases). V shed 0 bases and J shed 5 bases, with 8 bases lying between them. Germline V CDR1 and CDR2: SGHDT, YYEEEE. This CDR3 comprises 13 residues. The CDR3 region has the DNA TGTGCCAGCAGCTTGGCAGGGCCTGAGACCCAGTACTTC. Its protein is CASSLAGPETQYF. Full variable domain (missing parts from reference TRBV5-6 and TRBJ2-5): DAGVTQSPTHLIKTRGQQVTLRCSPKSGHDTVSWYQQALGQGPQFIFQYYEEEERQRGNFPDRFSGHQFPNYSSELNVNALLLGDSALYLCASSLAGPETQYFGPGTRLLVL.

This chain joins TRBV5-1 and TRBJ2-7; the D gene is possibly TRBD1 (6 bases). Trimming removed 3 bases at V and 6 bases at J, with 16 bases between. CDR1 is SGHRS, CDR2 YFSETQ, per germline. This CDR3 has 14 amino acids. In DNA, the CDR3 is TGCGCCAGCAGCTCCCAGGGGTCAGTAGGCGAGCAGTACTTC. Residues: CASSSQGSVGEQYF.

V and J are TRBV5-4 and TRBJ2-1; 8 bases line up with TRBD1. The germline V gene has CDR1 SGHNT and CDR2 YYREEE (reference sequence). This CDR3 spans 16 amino acids. The J segment lost 8 bases and the V segment lost 4 bases, leaving 14 bases of the junction unmatched. CDR3: CASSPNLLTGGHEQFF. CDR3 nucleotides: TGTGCCAGCAGCCCAAACCTCTTAACAGGGGGTCATGAGCAGTTCTTC.